The T cell receptor (beta chain) under discussion was sequenced for a study of regulatory T cells in long-lasting Graves disease. The germline V and J ends were trimmed by 0 bases and 4 bases, with 9 bases remaining between them. CDR1 MGHRA and CDR2 YSYEKL come from the germline V gene. CDR3 length equals 15 residues. This sample's time point: persistent/refractory GD, antithyroid drugs over 5 years with positive TRAb. Extracted RNA from PBMCs served as the source of the TCR library. Library construction for TCR beta used iRepertoire HTBI primers and Arm-PCR of CDR3 regions. One entry per CDR3 protein results from TCRdb running MiXCR on the multiplex PCR reads. The sample holds a few hundred thousand distinct CDR3 sequences, less than 25% seen once.

This chain links TRBV4-1 with TRBJ2-2; the D call may be TRBD1 or TRBD2 (6 bases each). This clonotype was sampled from a female donor with Graves disease. This specimen consisted of peripheral blood mononuclear cells (PBMCs), obtained when the disease was refractory, from a patient treated with antithyroid drugs. For the CDR3, the DNA is TGCGCCAGCAGCCAAGAAGGGGGGTTCACCGGGGAGCTGTTTTTT. This gives the protein CASSQEGGFTGELFF.